Listed below are T cell receptor beta chains from one sample, sequenced in a study of tumor-infiltrating lymphocytes in primary liver carcinoma. TCRdb ran MiXCR on the multiplex PCR reads and lists one entry per CDR3 protein. The data contain tens of thousands of distinct CDR3 sequences, roughly three quarters of them singletons. Specimen: liver tumor tissue from sampling region 4. The receptors were gathered from a woman aged 25 to 39 with primary liver carcinoma and hepatitis B virus infection. Each CDR3 is given with its conserved first and last residue. A D gene is named only where the DNA matches it firmly. Not every row has a clone size; where given, it reads once, few, many or a size class.

d_call j_call v_call clone_size cdr3_nt cdr3_aa
- TRBJ2-1 TRBV30 many TGTGCCTGGAGTGGGGACCGCTCCTCCTACAATGAGCAGTTCTTC CAWSGDRSSYNEQFF
- TRBJ2-5 TRBV11-2 - TGTGCGAGCAGCTCCCCGGGGAGATGGGAGGTCCAGTACTTC CASSSPGRWEVQYF
- TRBJ2-2 TRBV6-1 - TGTGCCTGCAGTGAAACCCTTCCCGGGGGCGCCAACACCGGGGAGCTGTTTTTT CACSETLPGGANTGELFF
- TRBJ2-3 TRBV4-1 once TGCGCCGGCAGTCACGCCGGACAGAGGGAGGGGGATACGCAGTATTTT CAGSHAGQREGDTQYF
- TRBJ1-2 TRBV4-1 - TGCGCCAGCAGCCAAAGCGGGACAAAAAGTAACTACGGCTACACCTTC CASSQSGTKSNYGYTF
TRBD1 TRBJ2-5 TRBV6-5 - TGTGCCAGCAGTACTGACAGGGGGCTGGCCCAGAACTTC CASSTDRGLAQNF
- TRBJ1-2 TRBV5-6 - TGTGCCAGCTGCTTTCGCAAGAACTGTGGCCACACCTTC CASCFRKNCGHTF
- TRBJ2-3 TRBV11-2 once TGTGCCAACAGCCCGAGGGAGGCGTCGAGCACAGAAACGCAGTATTTT CANSPREASSTETQYF
- TRBJ2-7 TRBV28 - TGTGCCAGCAGTCCGTCGGGACATCCGATGACGTACGAGCAGTACTTT CASSPSGHPMTYEQYF
- TRBJ2-2 TRBV7-9 - TGTGCCAGCAGCTTAGCAGCGGTCCCCCGGGAGCTGTTTTTT CASSLAAVPRELFF
- TRBJ1-2 TRBV13 - TGTGCCAGCAATACATTTGGGACTGACTATGGCTACACCTTC CASNTFGTDYGYTF
- TRBJ2-7 TRBV6-5 - TGTGCCAGCAGTTACAAGGTCAGCGGCTCCTACGAGCGGTACTTC CASSYKVSGSYERYF
- TRBJ2-2 TRBV6-1 - TGTGCCACCAGTGAAACCCTTCCTCGGGGCGCCGCGAACACCGGGGAGCTGTTTTTT CATSETLPRGAANTGELFF
- TRBJ1-2 TRBV28 - TGTGCCAGTAGGTCAAGACTCACTTCCTACTATGGCTACACCTTC CASRSRLTSYYGYTF
- TRBJ2-3 TRBV7-2 many TGTGCCAGCAGCCCCTATGCGGATACGCAGTATTTT CASSPYADTQYF
TRBD2 TRBJ2-3 TRBV29-1 - TGCAGCGCCCTAGGGACTAGCGGGTCCACAGATACGCAGTATTTT CSALGTSGSTDTQYF
- TRBJ1-5 TRBV7-8 - TGTACCAGCAGCCATACGGGCCAGGTCGGTCAACCCCAGCATTTT CTSSHTGQVGQPQHF
TRBD1 TRBJ2-2 TRBV6-5 - TGTGCCAGCAGTCTGCGGACAGGGTTCACCGGGAAGCTGTTATTT CASSLRTGFTGKLLF
TRBD2 TRBJ2-6 TRBV29-1 - TGCAGCGATGCGGGGGGGACTGGGGCCAAGGTCCCGACTTTC CSDAGGTGAKVPTF
TRBD2 TRBJ2-6 TRBV6-5 many TGTGCCAGCAGTTCGTCCGGGACTAGCGGGTATTCTGGGGCCAACGTCCAGACTTTC CASSSSGTSGYSGANVQTF
- TRBJ2-7 TRBV6-5 - TGTGGCAGGGGCCCGCGAGAGCAGTACTTC CGRGPREQYF
- TRBJ1-6 TRBV11-3 once TGTGCCAGCATCTTTAAGTGGATCTATAATTCACCCCTCCACTTC CASIFKWIYNSPLHF